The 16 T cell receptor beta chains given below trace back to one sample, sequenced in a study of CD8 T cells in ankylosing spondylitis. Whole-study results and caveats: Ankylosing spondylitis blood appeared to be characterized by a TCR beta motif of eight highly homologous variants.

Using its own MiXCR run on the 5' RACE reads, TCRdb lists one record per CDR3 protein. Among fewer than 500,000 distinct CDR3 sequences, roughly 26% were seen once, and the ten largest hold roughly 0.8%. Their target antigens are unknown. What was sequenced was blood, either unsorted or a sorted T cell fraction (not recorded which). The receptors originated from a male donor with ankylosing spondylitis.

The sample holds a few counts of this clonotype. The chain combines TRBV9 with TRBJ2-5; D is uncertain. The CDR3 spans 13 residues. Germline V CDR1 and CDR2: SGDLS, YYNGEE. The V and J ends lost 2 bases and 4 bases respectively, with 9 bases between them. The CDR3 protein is CASSVLHGETQYF. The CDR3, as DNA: TGTGCCAGCAGCGTTTTACATGGAGAGACCCAGTACTTC.

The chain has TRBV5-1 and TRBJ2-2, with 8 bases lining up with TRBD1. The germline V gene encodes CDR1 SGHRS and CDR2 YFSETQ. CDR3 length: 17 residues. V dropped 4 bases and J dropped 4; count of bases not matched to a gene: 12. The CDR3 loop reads CASSVSPGGASTGELFF. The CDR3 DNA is TGCGCCAGCAGCGTCAGCCCAGGGGGCGCAAGCACCGGGGAGCTGTTTTTT.

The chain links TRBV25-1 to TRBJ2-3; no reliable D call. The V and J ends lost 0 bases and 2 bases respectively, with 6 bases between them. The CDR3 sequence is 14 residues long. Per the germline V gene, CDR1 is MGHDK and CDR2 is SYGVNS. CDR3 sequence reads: CASSEYGPTDTQYF. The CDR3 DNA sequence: TGTGCCAGCAGTGAATACGGACCCACAGATACGCAGTATTTT.

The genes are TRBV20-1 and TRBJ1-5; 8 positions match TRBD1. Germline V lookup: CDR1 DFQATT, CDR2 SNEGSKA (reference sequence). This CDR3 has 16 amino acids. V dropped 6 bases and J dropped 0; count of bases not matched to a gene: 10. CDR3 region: CSATAQGADSNQPQHF. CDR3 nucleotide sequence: TGCAGTGCCACAGCTCAGGGGGCTGATAGCAATCAGCCCCAGCATTTT.

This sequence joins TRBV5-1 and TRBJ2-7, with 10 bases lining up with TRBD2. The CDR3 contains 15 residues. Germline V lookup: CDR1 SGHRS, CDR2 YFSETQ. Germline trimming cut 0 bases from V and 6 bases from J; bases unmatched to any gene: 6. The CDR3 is CASSLESSGRVEQYF. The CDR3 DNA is TGCGCCAGCAGCTTGGAGTCTAGCGGGAGAGTCGAGCAGTACTTC.

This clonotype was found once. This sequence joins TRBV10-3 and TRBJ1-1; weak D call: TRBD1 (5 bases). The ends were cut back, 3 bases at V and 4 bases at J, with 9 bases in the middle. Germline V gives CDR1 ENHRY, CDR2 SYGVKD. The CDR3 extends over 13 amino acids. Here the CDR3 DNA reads TGTGCCATCAGTGACGGGGGGTTCACTGAAGCTTTCTTT. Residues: CAISDGGFTEAFF.

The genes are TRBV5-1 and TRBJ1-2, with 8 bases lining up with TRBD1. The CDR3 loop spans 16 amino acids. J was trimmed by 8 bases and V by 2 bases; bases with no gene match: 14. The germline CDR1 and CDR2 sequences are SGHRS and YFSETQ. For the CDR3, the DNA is TGCGCCAGCAGCTTCCAGGCCGGGACAGGAGATTGGGGCTACACCTTC. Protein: CASSFQAGTGDWGYTF.

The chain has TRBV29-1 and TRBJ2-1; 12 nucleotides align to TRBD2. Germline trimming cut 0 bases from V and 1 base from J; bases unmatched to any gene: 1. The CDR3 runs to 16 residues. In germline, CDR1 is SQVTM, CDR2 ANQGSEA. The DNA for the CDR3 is TGCAGCGTTGAAGATGGGACTAGCGGGTCCTACAATGAGCAGTTCTTC. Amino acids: CSVEDGTSGSYNEQFF.

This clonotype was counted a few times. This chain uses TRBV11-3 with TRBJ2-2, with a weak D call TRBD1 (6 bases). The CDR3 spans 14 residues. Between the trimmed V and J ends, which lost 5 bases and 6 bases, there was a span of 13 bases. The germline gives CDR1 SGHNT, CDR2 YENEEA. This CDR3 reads CASSPSGTSGELFF. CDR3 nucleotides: TGTGCCAGCAGCCCCTCCGGGACATCCGGGGAGCTGTTTTTT.

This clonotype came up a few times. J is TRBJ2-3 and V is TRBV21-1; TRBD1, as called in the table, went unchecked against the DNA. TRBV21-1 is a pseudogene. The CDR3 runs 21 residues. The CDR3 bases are TGTGCCAGCAGCCCCCCTGTACAGGGCGATCGCGGGCCGGGGCACGCAGATACGCAGTATTTT. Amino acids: CASSPPVQGDRGPGHADTQYF.

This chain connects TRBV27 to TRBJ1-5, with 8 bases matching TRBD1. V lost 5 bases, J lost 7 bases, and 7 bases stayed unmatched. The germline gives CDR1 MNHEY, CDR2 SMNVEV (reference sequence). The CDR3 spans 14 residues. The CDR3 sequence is CASSKDRGWQPQHF. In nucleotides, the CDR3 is TGTGCCAGCAGTAAAGACAGGGGATGGCAGCCCCAGCATTTT.

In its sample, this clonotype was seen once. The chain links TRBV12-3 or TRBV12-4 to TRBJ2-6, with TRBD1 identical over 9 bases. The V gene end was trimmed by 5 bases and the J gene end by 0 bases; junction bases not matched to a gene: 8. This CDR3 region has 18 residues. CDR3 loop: CASSPGGQGLSGANVLTF. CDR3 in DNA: TGTGCCAGCAGTCCGGGGGGACAGGGTCTCTCTGGGGCCAACGTCCTGACTTTC.

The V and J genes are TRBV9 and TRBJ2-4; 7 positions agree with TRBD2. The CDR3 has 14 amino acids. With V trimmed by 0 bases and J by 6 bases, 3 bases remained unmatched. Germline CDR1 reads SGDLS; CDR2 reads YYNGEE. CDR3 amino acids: CASSVGLAVNIQYF. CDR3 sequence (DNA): TGTGCCAGCAGCGTAGGGCTAGCGGTAAACATTCAGTACTTC.

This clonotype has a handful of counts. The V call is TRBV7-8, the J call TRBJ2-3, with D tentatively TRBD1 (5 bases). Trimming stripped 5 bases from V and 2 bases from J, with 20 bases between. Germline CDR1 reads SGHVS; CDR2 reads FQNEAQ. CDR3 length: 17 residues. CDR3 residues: CASSPQGGRQITDTQYF. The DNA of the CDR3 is TGTGCCAGCAGCCCCCAGGGTGGGCGGCAGATCACAGATACGCAGTATTTT.

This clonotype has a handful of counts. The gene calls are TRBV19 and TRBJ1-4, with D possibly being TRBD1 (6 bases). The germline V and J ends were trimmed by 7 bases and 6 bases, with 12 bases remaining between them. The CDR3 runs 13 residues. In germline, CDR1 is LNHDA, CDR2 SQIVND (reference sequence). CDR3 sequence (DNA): TGTGCCAGTAAAAGGACAGAGTATGAAAAACTGTTTTTT. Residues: CASKRTEYEKLFF.

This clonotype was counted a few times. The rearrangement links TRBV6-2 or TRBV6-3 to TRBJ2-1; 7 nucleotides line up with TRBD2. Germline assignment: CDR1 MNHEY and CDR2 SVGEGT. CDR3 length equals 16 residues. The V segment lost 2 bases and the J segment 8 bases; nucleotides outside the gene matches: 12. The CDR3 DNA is TGTGCCAGCAGTTACCTAGGTTGGAGAGGGAGGGATGAGCAGTTCTTC. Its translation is CASSYLGWRGRDEQFF.